The source of this T cell receptor (beta chain) is a study of type 1 regulatory T cells. In the study overall: T-allo10 is a Tr1-enriched, alloantigen-specific CD4 T cell product made in vitro.

CDR1 and CDR2 (germline): GTSNPN, SVGIG (reference sequence). The CDR3 is made up of 15 amino acids. V was cut by 5 bases and J by 7 bases, with 23 bases left in between. Points on this clonotype: Its target is unknown.

TCRdb recomputed calls from the reads with MiXCR, one row per CDR3 protein. The sample lists around 65,000 distinct CDR3 sequences, approximately 50% occurring once. Points from the study as a whole: Compared with non-Tr1 cells, Tr1 cells showed a narrower TCR repertoire.

The chain links TRBV30 to TRBJ1-2, with a weak D call TRBD1 (5 bases). Sequencing was performed on cultured non-Tr1 T cells, either the whole culture or a sorted T cell fraction (not recorded which). The TCR originated in a human donor in good health. The CDR3 sequence: CAWDSPWGRTIGYTF. CDR3 in DNA: TGTGCCTGGGATTCCCCCTGGGGACGGACTATTGGCTACACCTTC.